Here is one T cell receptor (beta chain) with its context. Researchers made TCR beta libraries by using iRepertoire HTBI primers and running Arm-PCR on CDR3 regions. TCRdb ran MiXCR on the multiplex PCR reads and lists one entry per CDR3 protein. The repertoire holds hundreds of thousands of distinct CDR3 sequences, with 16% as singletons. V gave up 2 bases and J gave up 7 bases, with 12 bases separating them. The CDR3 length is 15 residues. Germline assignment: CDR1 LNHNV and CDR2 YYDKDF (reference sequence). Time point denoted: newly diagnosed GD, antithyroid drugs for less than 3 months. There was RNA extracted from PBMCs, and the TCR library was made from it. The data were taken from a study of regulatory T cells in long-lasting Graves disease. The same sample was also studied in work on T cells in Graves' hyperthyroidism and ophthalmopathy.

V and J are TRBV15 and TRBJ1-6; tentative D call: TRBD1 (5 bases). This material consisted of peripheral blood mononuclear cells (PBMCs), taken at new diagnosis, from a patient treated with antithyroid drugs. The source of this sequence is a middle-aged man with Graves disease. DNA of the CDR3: TGTGCCACCAGCAGATCTGGGACGGAAAATTCACCCCTCCACTTT. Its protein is CATSRSGTENSPLHF. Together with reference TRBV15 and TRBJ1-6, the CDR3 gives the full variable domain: DAMVIQNPRYQVTQFGKPVTLSCSQTLNHNVMYWYQQKSSQAPKLLFHYYDKDFNNEADTPDNFQSRRPNTSFCFLDIRSPGLGDTAMYLCATSRSGTENSPLHFGNGTRLTVT.